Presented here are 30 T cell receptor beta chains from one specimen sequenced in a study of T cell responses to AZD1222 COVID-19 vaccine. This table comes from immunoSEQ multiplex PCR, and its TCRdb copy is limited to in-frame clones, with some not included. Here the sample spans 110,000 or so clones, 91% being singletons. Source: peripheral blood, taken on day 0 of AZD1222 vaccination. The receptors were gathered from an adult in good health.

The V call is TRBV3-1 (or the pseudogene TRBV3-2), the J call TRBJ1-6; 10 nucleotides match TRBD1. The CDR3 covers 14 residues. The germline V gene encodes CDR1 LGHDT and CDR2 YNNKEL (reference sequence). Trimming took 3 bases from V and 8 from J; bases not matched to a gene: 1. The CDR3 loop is CASSQTGGDSPLHF. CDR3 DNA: TGTGCCAGCAGCCAGACAGGGGGCGATTCACCCCTCCACTTT.

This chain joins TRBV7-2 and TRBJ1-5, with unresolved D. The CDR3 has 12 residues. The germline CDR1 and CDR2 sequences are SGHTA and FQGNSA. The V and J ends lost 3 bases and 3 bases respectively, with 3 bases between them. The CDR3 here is CASSFNNQPQHF. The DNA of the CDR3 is TGTGCCAGCAGCTTTAACAATCAGCCCCAGCATTTT. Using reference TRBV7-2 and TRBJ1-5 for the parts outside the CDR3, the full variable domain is GAGVSQSPSNKVTEKGKDVELRCDPISGHTALYWYRQSLGQGLEFLIYFQGNSAPDKSGLPSDRFSAERTGGSVSTLTIQRTQQEDSAVYLCASSFNNQPQHFGDGTRLSIL.

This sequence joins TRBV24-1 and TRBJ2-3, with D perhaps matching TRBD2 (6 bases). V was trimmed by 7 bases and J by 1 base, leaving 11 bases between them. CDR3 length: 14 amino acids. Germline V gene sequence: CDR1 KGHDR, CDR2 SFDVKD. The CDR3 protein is CATSATGGTDTQYF. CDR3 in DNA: TGTGCCACCAGCGCCACGGGGGGCACAGATACGCAGTATTTT.

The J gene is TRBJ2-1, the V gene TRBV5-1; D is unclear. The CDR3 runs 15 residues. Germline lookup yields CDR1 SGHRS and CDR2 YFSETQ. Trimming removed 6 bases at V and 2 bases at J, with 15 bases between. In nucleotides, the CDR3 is TGCGCCAGCAACGATTCTCCGGGCCCCTACAATGAGCAGTTCTTC. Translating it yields CASNDSPGPYNEQFF.

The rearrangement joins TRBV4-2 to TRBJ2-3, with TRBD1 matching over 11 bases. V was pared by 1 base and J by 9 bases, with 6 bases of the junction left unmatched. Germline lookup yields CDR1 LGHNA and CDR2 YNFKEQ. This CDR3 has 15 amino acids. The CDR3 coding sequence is TGTGCCAGCAGCCAAGCGGGACAGGGGGTAGGAACGCAGTATTTT. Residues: CASSQAGQGVGTQYF.

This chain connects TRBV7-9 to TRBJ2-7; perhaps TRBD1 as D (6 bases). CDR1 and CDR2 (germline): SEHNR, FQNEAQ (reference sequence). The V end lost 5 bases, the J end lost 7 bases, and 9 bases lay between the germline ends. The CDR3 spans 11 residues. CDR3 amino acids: CASSLGTEQYF. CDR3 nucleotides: TGTGCCAGCAGCCTTGGGACAGAGCAGTACTTC.

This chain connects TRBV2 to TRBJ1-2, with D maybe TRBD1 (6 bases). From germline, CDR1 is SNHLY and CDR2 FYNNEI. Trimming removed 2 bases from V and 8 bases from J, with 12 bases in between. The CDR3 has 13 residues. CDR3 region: CASSERAGVGYTF. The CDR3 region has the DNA TGTGCCAGCAGTGAAAGGGCAGGGGTAGGCTACACCTTC.

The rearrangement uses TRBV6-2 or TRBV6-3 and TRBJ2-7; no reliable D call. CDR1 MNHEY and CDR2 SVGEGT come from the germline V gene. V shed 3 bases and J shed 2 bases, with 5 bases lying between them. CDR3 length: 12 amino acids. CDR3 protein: CASSYRTYEQYF. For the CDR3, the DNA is TGTGCCAGCAGTTATCGCACCTACGAGCAGTACTTC.

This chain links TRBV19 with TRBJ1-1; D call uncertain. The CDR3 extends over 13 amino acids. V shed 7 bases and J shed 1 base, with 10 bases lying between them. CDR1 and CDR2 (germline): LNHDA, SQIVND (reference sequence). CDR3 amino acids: CASMEYGNTEAFF. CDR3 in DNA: TGTGCCAGTATGGAGTACGGGAACACTGAAGCTTTCTTT.

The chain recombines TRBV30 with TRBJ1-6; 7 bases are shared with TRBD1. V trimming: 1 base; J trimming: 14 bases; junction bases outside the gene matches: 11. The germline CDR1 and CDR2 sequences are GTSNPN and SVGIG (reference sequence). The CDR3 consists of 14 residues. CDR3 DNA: TGTGCCTGGAGTGCCAGGGGGGGAGGGAGCTCCCTCCACTTT. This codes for CAWSARGGGSSLHF. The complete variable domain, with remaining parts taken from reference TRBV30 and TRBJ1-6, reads SQTIHQWPATLVQPVGSPLSLECTVEGTSNPNLYWYRQAAGRGLQLLFYSVGIGQISSEVPQNLSASRPQDRQFILSSKKLLLSDSGFYLCAWSARGGGSSLHFGNGTRLTVT.

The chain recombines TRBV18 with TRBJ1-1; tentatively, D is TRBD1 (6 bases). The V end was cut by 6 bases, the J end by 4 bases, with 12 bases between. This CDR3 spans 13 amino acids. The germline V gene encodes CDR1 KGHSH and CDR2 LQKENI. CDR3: CASSLTDSTEAFF. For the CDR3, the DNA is TGTGCCAGCTCCCTCACGGACAGCACTGAAGCTTTCTTT. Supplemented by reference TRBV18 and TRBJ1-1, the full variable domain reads NAGVMQNPRHLVRRRGQEARLRCSPMKGHSHVYWYRQLPEEGLKFMVYLQKENIIDESGMPKERFSAEFPKEGPSILRIQQVVRGDSAAYFCASSLTDSTEAFFGQGTRLTVV.

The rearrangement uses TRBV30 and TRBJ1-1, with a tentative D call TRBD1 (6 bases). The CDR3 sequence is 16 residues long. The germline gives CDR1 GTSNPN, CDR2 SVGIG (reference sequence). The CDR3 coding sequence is TGTCTACTTGTTCGTAGGGGGGGACGGGAGAACACTGAAGCTTTCTTT. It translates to CLLVRRGGRENTEAFF.

The CDR3 spells CASSLDREYGYTF. The DNA of the CDR3 is TGTGCCAGCAGTTTGGACAGAGAGTATGGCTACACCTTC. This chain connects TRBV27 to TRBJ1-2, with D maybe TRBD1 (6 bases). Trimming stripped 3 bases from V and 5 bases from J, with 10 bases between. Germline V gives CDR1 MNHEY, CDR2 SMNVEV (reference sequence). This CDR3 region has 13 residues.

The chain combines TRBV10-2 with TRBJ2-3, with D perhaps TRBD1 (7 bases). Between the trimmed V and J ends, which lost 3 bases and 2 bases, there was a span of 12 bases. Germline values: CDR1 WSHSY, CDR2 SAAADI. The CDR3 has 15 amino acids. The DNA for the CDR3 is TGCGCCAGCAGTGAACCAGGGGGACTCACAGATACGCAGTATTTT. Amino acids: CASSEPGGLTDTQYF.

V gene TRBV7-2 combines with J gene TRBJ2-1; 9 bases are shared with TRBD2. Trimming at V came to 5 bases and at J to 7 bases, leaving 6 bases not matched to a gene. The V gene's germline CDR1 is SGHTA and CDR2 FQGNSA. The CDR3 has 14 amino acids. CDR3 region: CASSMASGDNEQFF. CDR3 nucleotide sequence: TGTGCCAGCAGCATGGCTAGCGGGGATAATGAGCAGTTCTTC.

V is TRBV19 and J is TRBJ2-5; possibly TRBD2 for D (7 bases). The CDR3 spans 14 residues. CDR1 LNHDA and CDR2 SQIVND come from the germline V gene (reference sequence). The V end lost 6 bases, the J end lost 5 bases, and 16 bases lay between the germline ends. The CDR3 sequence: CASSTSGGRETQYF. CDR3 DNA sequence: TGTGCCAGTAGCACCTCCGGGGGGCGGGAGACCCAGTACTTC.

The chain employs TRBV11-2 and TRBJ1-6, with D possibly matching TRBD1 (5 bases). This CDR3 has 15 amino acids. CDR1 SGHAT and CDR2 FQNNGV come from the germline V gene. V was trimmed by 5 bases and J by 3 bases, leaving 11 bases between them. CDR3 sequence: CASSLGGIYNSPLHF. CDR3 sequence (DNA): TGTGCCAGCAGCCTGGGGGGGATCTATAATTCACCCCTCCACTTT.

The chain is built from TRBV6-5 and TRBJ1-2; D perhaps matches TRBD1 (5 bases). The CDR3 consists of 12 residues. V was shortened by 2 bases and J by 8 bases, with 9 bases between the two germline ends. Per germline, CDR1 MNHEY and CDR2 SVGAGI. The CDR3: CASSYQGGGYTF. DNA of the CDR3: TGTGCCAGCAGTTACCAGGGAGGGGGCTACACCTTC.

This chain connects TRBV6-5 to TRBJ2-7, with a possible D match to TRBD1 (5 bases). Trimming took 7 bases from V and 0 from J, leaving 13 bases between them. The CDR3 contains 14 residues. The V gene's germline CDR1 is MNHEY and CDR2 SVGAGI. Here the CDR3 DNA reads TGTGCCAGCACGCTCCAAACAGGCTCCTACGAGCAGTACTTC. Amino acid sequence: CASTLQTGSYEQYF.

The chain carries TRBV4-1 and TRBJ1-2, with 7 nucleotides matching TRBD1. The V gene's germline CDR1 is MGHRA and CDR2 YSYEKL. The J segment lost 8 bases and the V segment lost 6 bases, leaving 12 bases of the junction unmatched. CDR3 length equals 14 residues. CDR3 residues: CASSLWTGPGGYTF. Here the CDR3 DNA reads TGCGCCAGCAGTCTTTGGACAGGTCCGGGGGGCTACACCTTC.

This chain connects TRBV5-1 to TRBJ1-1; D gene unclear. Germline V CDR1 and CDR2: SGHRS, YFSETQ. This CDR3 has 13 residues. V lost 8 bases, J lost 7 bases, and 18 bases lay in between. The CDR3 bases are TGCGCCAGTGGGCGCTACGGCGAGGGTGAAGCTTTCTTT. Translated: CASGRYGEGEAFF.

CDR3 DNA sequence: TGTGCCAGCAAAAAAGACGCCTACAATGAGCAGTTCTTC. Amino acids: CASKKDAYNEQFF. The rearrangement uses TRBV6-5 and TRBJ2-1; D not resolved. This CDR3 is 13 amino acids long. V lost 7 bases to trimming and J lost 2 bases, with 9 bases between them. Germline lookup yields CDR1 MNHEY and CDR2 SVGAGI.

CDR3 protein: CASSSSGSVRTQYF. CDR3 bases: TGTGCCAGCAGCTCTAGCGGGAGTGTCAGAACGCAGTATTTT. This rearrangement joins TRBV7-2 to TRBJ2-3, with 10 bases that match TRBD2. Germline loops: CDR1 SGHTA, CDR2 FQGNSA. The trim removed 4 bases at V and 9 bases at J, leaving 7 bases unmatched. The CDR3 loop spans 14 amino acids.

The chain's CDR3 is CASKRGRGEKLFF. CDR3 nucleotide sequence: TGTGCCAGCAAAAGGGGGCGAGGTGAAAAACTGTTTTTT. V usage is TRBV27 and J usage is TRBJ1-4; TRBD1 matches 7 bases. Germline assignment: CDR1 MNHEY and CDR2 SMNVEV (reference sequence). Losses at the gene ends were 7 bases for V and 7 bases for J; bases not matched to a gene: 6. This CDR3 region has 13 residues. The full variable domain, rest sourced from reference TRBV27 and TRBJ1-4, is EAQVTQNPRYLITVTGKKLTVTCSQNMNHEYMSWYRQDPGLGLRQIYYSMNVEVTDKGDVPEGYKVSRKEKRNFPLILESPSPNQTSLYFCASKRGRGEKLFFGSGTQLSVL.

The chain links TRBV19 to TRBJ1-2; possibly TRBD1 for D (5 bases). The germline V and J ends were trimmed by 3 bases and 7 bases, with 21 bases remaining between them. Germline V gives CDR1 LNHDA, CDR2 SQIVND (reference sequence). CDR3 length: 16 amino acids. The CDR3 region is CASSIMAGPGRSGYTF. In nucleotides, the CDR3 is TGTGCCAGTAGTATCATGGCGGGGCCGGGAAGGAGTGGCTACACCTTC. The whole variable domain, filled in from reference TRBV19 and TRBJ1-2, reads DGGITQSPKYLFRKEGQNVTLSCEQNLNHDAMYWYRQDPGQGLRLIYYSQIVNDFQKGDIAEGYSVSREKKESFPLTVTSAQKNPTAFYLCASSIMAGPGRSGYTFGSGTRLTVV.

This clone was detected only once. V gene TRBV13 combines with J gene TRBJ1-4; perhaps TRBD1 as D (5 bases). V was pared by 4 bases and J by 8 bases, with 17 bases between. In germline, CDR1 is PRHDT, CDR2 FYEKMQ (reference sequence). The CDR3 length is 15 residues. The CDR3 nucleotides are TGTGCCAGCAGCTCTAGGCGGGGGATGGGCGAAAAACTGTTTTTT. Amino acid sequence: CASSSRRGMGEKLFF. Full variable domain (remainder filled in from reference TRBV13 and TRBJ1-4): AAGVIQSPRHLIKEKRETATLKCYPIPRHDTVYWYQQGPGQDPQFLISFYEKMQSDKGSIPDRFSAQQFSDYHSELNMSSLELGDSALYFCASSSRRGMGEKLFFGSGTQLSVL.

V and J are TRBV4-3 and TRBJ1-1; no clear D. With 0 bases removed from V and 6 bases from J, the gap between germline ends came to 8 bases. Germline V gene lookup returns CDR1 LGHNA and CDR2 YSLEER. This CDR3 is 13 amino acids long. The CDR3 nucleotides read TGCGCCAGCAGCCAAGACGGCAGCTCTGAAGCTTTCTTT. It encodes CASSQDGSSEAFF.

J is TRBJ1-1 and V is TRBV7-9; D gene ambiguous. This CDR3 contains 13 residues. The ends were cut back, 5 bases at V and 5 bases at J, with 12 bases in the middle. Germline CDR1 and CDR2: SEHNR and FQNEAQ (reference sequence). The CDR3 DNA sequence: TGTGCCAGCAGCCCGGGCTCGAGGACTGAAGCTTTCTTT. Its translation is CASSPGSRTEAFF.

In nucleotides, the CDR3 is TGCGCCAGCGCTGAGGGGCGCAGCGCCAGCAGCCAAGAGACCCAGTACTTC. Its protein is CASAEGRSASSQETQYF. V gene TRBV5-1 combines with J gene TRBJ2-5, with D tentatively TRBD1 or TRBD2 (5 bases each). V was pared by 7 bases and J by 1 base, with 23 bases between. The germline V gene encodes CDR1 SGHRS and CDR2 YFSETQ. The CDR3 is made up of 17 amino acids.

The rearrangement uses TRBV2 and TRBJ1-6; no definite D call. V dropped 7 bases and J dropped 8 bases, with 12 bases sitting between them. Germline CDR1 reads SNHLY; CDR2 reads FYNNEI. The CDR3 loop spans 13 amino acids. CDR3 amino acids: CASILVGDSPLHF. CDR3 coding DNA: TGTGCCAGCATTTTAGTCGGTGATTCACCCCTCCACTTT. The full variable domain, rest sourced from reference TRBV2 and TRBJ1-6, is EPEVTQTPSHQVTQMGQEVILRCVPISNHLYFYWYRQILGQKVEFLVSFYNNEISEKSEIFDDQFSVERPDGSNFTLKIRSTKLEDSAMYFCASILVGDSPLHFGNGTRLTVT.